The 6 T cell receptor beta chains reported below all come from one sample, sequenced in a study of cytomegalovirus exposure and HLA in healthy donors. The PCR employed 60 Vbeta primers together with 13 Jbeta primers. Clones were sequenced by immunoSEQ multiplex PCR, and TCRdb holds only the in-frame ones, with some missing. The sample records hundreds of thousands of clones, 75% to 80% being singletons. The sequencing input was PBMCs. The origin of the receptors is a male donor in good health and CMV-seronegative.

The rearrangement uses TRBV7-8 and TRBJ2-7; TRBD2 matches at 8 bases. V lost 5 bases and J lost 6; bases outside the gene matches: 12. The germline V gene encodes CDR1 SGHVS and CDR2 FQNEAQ. The CDR3 extends over 15 amino acids. The CDR3 DNA follows: TGTGCCAGCAGCGAAACACTAGCGGCGGGCGGCGAGCAGTACTTC. This encodes CASSETLAAGGEQYF.

This chain uses TRBV27 with TRBJ1-6, with a tentative D call TRBD1 (6 bases). V gave up 5 bases and J gave up 14 bases, with 22 bases separating them. Germline V gives CDR1 MNHEY, CDR2 SMNVEV (reference sequence). The CDR3 covers 15 residues. The CDR3 here is CASSRPGQGPRSLHF. DNA of the CDR3: TGTGCCAGCAGTCGGCCGGGACAAGGGCCGCGGTCCCTCCACTTT.

The V gene is TRBV6-5, the J gene TRBJ2-3; 10 positions match TRBD2. The CDR3 sequence is 16 residues long. V lost 3 bases to trimming and J lost 4 bases; unmatched junction nucleotides: 7. Germline values: CDR1 MNHEY, CDR2 SVGAGI. CDR3 coding DNA: TGTGCCAGCAGTTATGATCCAGCGGGGGGGTCAGATACGCAGTATTTT. Protein: CASSYDPAGGSDTQYF.

The J gene is TRBJ1-5, the V gene TRBV5-6; a possible D gene is TRBD1 (5 bases). This CDR3 has 15 amino acids. Trimming took off 0 bases at V and 0 bases at J, with 7 bases between the two ends. Germline CDR1 is SGHDT and CDR2 is YYEEEE. The CDR3 nucleotides read TGTGCCAGCAGCTTGGACGGGGGTAGCAATCAGCCCCAGCATTTT. This translates into CASSLDGGSNQPQHF.

The rearrangement joins TRBV2 to TRBJ2-7; 10 bases fit TRBD1. Per germline, CDR1 SNHLY and CDR2 FYNNEI. This CDR3 region has 12 residues. V shed 5 bases and J 7 bases; nucleotides not matched to a gene: 2. CDR3 sequence (DNA): TGTGCCAGCAGTATGGGACAGGGGGAGCAGTACTTC. It translates to CASSMGQGEQYF.

The genes are TRBV28 and TRBJ2-5; D is perhaps TRBD1 (5 bases). CDR1 MDHEN and CDR2 SYDVKM come from the germline V gene. CDR3 length: 15 residues. V lost 2 bases and J lost 6, with 16 bases in between. CDR3 DNA: TGTGCCAGCAGTTTAATGGGGCCCCACCCAAAGACCCAGTACTTC. The encoded protein is CASSLMGPHPKTQYF.